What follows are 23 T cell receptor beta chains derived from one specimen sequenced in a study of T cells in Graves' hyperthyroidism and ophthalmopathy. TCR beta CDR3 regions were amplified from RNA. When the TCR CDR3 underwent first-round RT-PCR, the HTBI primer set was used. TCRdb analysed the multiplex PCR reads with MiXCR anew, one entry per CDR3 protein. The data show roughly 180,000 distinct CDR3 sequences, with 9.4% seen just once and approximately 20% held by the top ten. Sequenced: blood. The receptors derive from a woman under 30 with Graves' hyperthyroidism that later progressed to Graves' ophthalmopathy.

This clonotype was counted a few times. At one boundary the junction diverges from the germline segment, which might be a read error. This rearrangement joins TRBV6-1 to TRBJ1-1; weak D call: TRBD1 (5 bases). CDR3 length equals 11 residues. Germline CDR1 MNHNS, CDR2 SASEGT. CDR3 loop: CAGSQGAEAFF. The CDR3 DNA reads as TGTGCCGGCAGTCAGGGCGCTGAAGCTTTCTTT.

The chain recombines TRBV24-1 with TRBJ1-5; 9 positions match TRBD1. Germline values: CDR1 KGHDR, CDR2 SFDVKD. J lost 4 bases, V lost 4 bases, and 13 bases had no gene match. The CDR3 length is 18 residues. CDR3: CATSDPGTGIGGNQPQHF. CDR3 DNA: TGTGCCACCAGTGACCCCGGGACAGGGATCGGGGGAAATCAGCCCCAGCATTTT.

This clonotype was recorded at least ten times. The CDR3 coding sequence is TGTGCCAGTGGGCAGGGGATTCGATCACCCCTCCACTTT. Its protein product is CASGQGIRSPLHF. The chain employs TRBV3-1 and TRBJ1-6, with a possible D match to TRBD1 (6 bases). Germline V gives CDR1 LGHDT, CDR2 YNNKEL (reference sequence). V shed 9 bases and J shed 10 bases, with 16 bases lying between them. The length of the CDR3 is 13 residues.

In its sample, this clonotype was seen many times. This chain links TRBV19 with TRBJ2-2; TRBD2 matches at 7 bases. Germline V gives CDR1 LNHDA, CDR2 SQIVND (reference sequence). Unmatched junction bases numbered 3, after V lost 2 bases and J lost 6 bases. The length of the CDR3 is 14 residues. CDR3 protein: CASSIQGGAGELFF. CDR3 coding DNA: TGTGCCAGTAGTATACAGGGAGGGGCCGGGGAGCTGTTTTTT. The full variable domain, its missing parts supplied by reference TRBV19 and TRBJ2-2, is DGGITQSPKYLFRKEGQNVTLSCEQNLNHDAMYWYRQDPGQGLRLIYYSQIVNDFQKGDIAEGYSVSREKKESFPLTVTSAQKNPTAFYLCASSIQGGAGELFFGEGSRLTVL.

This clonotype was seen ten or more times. The CDR3: CASSLGLSGLYNEQFF. The CDR3 bases are TGTGCCAGCAGCTTAGGCCTAAGCGGACTCTACAATGAGCAGTTCTTC. The rearrangement links TRBV11-2 to TRBJ2-1, with D maybe TRBD2 (5 bases). V was pared by 1 base and J by 3 bases, with 13 bases between. This CDR3 has 16 amino acids. In germline, CDR1 is SGHAT, CDR2 FQNNGV.

The DNA of the CDR3 is TGTGCCAGCGGCCCTATGGCTGGACACCATTTCTACGAGCAGTACTTC. It translates to CASGPMAGHHFYEQYF. The gene calls are TRBV7-9 and TRBJ2-7; TRBD1 is a possible D gene (5 bases). The V end was cut by 8 bases, the J end by 3 bases, with 23 bases between. The CDR3 runs 16 residues. From germline, CDR1 is SEHNR and CDR2 FQNEAQ (reference sequence). Supplemented by reference TRBV7-9 and TRBJ2-7, the full variable domain reads DTGVSQNPRHKITKRGQNVTFRCDPISEHNRLYWYRQTLGQGPEFLTYFQNEAQLEKSRLLSDRFSAERPKGSFSTLEIQRTEQGDSAMYLCASGPMAGHHFYEQYFGPGTRLTVT.

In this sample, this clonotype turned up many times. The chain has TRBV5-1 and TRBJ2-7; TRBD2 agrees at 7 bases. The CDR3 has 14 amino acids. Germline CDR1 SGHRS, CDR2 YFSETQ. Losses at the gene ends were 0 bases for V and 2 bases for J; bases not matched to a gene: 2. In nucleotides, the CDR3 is TGCGCCAGCAGCTTGGATGCGGGAGCCTACGAGCAGTACTTC. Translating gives CASSLDAGAYEQYF.

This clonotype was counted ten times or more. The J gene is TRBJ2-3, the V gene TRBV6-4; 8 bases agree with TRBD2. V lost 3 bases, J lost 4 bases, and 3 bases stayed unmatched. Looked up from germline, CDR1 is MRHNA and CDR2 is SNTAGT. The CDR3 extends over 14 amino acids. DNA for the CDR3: TGTGCCAGCAGTGAGGGACTAGAGGCAGATACGCAGTATTTT. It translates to CASSEGLEADTQYF.

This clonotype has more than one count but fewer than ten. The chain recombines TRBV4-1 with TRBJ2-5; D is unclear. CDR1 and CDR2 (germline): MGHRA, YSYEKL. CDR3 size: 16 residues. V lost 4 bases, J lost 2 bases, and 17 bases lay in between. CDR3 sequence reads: CASSLRIGPKQETQYF. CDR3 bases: TGCGCCAGCAGCCTTAGGATTGGACCAAAACAAGAGACCCAGTACTTC.

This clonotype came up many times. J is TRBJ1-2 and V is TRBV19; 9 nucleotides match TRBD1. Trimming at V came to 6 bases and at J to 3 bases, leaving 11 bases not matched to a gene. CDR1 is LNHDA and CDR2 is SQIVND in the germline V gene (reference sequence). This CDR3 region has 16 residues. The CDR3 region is CASSSPGTGKDYGYTF. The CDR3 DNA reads TGTGCCAGTAGCAGCCCCGGGACAGGGAAAGACTATGGCTACACCTTC.

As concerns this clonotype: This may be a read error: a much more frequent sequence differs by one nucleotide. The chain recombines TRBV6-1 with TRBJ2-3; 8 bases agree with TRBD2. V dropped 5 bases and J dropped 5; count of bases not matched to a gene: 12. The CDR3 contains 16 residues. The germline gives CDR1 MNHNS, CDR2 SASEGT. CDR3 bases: TGTGCCAGCAGTCATTCCGTAGCGGGGAGCGGAGATACGCAGTATTTT. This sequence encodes CASSHSVAGSGDTQYF.

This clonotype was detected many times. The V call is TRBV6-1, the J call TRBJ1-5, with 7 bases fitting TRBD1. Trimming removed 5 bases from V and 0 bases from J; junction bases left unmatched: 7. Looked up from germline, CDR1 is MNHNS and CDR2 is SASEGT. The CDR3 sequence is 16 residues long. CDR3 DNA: TGTGCCAGCAGTTCAGGGGGGGGATATAGCAATCAGCCCCAGCATTTT. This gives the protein CASSSGGGYSNQPQHF.

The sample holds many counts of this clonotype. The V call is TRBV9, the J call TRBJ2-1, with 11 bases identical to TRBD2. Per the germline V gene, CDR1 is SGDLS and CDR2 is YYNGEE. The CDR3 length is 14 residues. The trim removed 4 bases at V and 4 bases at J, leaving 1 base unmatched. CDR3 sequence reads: CASSLAGGYNEQFF. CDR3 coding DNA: TGTGCCAGCAGCCTAGCGGGGGGATACAATGAGCAGTTCTTC.

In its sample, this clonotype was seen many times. DNA of the CDR3: TGTGCCAGCAGCTCGGGACTAGAACAGCAGTTCTTC. It yields the protein CASSSGLEQQFF. This chain connects TRBV5-4 to TRBJ2-1, with 8 nucleotides matching TRBD2. There are 12 residues in the CDR3. Germline assignment: CDR1 SGHNT and CDR2 YYREEE (reference sequence). V shed 3 bases, J shed 11 bases, and the junction held 4 bases outside the gene matches.

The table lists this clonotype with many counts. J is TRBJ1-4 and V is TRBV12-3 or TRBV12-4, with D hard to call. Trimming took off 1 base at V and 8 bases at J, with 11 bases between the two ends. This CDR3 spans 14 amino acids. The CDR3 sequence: CASSLGIVKEKLFF. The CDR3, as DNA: TGTGCCAGCAGTTTAGGGATAGTTAAAGAAAAACTGTTTTTT.

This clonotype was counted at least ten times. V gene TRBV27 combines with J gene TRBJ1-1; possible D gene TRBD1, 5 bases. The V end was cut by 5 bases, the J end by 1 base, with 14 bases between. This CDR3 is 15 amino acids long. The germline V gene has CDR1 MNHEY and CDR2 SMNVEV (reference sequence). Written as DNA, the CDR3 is TGTGCCAGCAGTCTACGGGACTCACCGAACACTGAAGCTTTCTTT. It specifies CASSLRDSPNTEAFF.

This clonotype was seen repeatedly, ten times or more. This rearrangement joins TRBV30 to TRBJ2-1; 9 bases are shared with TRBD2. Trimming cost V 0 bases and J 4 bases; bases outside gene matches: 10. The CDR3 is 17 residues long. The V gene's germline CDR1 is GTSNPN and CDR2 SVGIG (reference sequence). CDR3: CAWSVPASGKGYNEQFF. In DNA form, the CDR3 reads TGTGCCTGGAGTGTTCCCGCTAGCGGGAAGGGGTACAATGAGCAGTTCTTC.

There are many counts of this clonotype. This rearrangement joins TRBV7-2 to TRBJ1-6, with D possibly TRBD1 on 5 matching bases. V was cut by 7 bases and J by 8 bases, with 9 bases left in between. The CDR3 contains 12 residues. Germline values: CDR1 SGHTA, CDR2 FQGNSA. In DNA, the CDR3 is TGTGCCAGCACCCGAGGGGATTCACCCCTCCACTTT. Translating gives CASTRGDSPLHF.

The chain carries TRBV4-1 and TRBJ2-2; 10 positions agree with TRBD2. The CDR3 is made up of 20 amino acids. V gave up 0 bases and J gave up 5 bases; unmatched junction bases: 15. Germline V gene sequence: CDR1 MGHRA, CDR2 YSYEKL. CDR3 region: CASSQEPPSRASGRTGELFF. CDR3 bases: TGCGCCAGCAGCCAAGAGCCCCCCTCAAGGGCTAGCGGGAGAACCGGGGAGCTGTTTTTT.

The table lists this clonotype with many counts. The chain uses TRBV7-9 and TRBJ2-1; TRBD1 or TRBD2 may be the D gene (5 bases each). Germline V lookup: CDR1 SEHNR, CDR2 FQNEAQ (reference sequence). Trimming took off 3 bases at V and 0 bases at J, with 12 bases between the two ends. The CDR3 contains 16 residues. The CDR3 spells CASSFIWGSSYNEQFF. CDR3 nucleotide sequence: TGTGCCAGCAGCTTCATCTGGGGGAGCTCCTACAATGAGCAGTTCTTC.

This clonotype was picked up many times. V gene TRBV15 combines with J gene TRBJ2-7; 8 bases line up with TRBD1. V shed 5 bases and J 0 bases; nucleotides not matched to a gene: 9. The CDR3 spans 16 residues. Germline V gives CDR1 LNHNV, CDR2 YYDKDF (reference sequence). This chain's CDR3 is CATSGRQGLSSYEQYF. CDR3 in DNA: TGTGCCACCAGCGGACGACAGGGGCTGAGCTCCTACGAGCAGTACTTC.

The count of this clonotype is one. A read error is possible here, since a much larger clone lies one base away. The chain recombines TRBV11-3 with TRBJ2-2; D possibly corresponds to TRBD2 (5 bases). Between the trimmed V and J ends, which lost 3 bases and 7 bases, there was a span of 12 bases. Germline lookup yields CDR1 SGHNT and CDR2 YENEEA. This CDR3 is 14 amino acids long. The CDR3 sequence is CASSFGEPGGELFF. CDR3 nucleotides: TGTGCCAGCAGCTTTGGGGAGCCAGGCGGGGAGCTGTTTTTT.

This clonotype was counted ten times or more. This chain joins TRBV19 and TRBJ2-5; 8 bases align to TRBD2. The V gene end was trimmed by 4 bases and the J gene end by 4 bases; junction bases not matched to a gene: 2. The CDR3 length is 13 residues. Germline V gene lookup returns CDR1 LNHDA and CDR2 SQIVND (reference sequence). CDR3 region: CASSRAGGETQYF. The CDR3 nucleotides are TGTGCCAGTAGTAGGGCGGGAGGAGAGACCCAGTACTTC.